This T cell receptor (beta chain) emerged from a study of blood T cell repertoires in COVID-19. Libraries were prepared by immunoSEQ multiplex PCR; TCRdb keeps only in-frame clonotypes and omits some of them. The sample shows under 200,000 clones, around 86% of them seen only once. Source material: peripheral blood. This clonotype was sampled from a woman of 80 years or more with COVID-19, enrolled during active disease.

CDR3 sequence reads: CASSLLAGAYEQYF. For the CDR3, the DNA is TGTGCCAGCAGCCTGCTGGCGGGAGCGTACGAGCAGTACTTC. The V and J genes are TRBV7-8 and TRBJ2-7, with 7 bases identical to TRBD2. Germline trimming cut 5 bases from V and 4 bases from J; bases unmatched to any gene: 8. The CDR3 is 14 residues long. Per the germline V gene, CDR1 is SGHVS and CDR2 is FQNEAQ. Based on the CDR3 plus reference TRBV7-8 and TRBJ2-7, the full variable domain is GAGVSQSPRYKVAKRGQDVALRCDPISGHVSLFWYQQALGQGPEFLTYFQNEAQLDKSGLPSDRFFAERPEGSVSTLKIQRTQQEDSAVYLCASSLLAGAYEQYFGPGTRLTVT.